Presented here are 13 T cell receptor beta chains from one specimen sequenced in a study of blood T cell repertoires in COVID-19. The data were produced by immunoSEQ multiplex PCR, yet TCRdb's version contains in-frame clones alone and is incomplete. The sample contains about 97,000 clones, roughly 90% of which appear only once. What was sequenced was peripheral blood. The receptors shown here come from a woman aged 45-65 years with COVID-19, enrolled during active disease.

J is TRBJ1-2 and V is TRBV6-2 or TRBV6-3; unclear D gene. The germline V gene has CDR1 MNHEY and CDR2 SVGEGT. CDR3 length: 13 amino acids. Trimming cost V 6 bases and J 3 bases, with 11 bases left between them. CDR3 DNA sequence: TGTGCCAGCAGCCTACCAGGTTACTATGGCTACACCTTC. Translating it yields CASSLPGYYGYTF.

The J gene is TRBJ1-2, the V gene TRBV5-1; 7 bases match TRBD1. This CDR3 is built from 14 residues. V shed 4 bases, J shed 6 bases, and the junction held 9 bases outside the gene matches. Germline V gene data show CDR1 as SGHRS and CDR2 as YFSETQ. The CDR3 loop reads CASSQTGYSDGYTF. In DNA, the CDR3 is TGCGCCAGCAGCCAGACAGGGTATAGTGATGGCTACACCTTC.

The V and J genes are TRBV19 and TRBJ2-3; 7 bases match TRBD2. With V trimmed by 7 bases and J by 2 bases, 6 bases remained unmatched. The CDR3 sequence is 14 residues long. Germline CDR1 and CDR2: LNHDA and SQIVND (reference sequence). The CDR3 DNA is TGTGCCAGTACTTTGGGGACTACCACAGATACGCAGTATTTT. Amino acids: CASTLGTTTDTQYF.

The chain is built from TRBV19 and TRBJ2-7; D is undetermined. V was pared by 3 bases and J by 2 bases, with 8 bases between. CDR1 and CDR2 (germline): LNHDA, SQIVND (reference sequence). The CDR3 length is 13 residues. The CDR3 nucleotides are TGTGCCAGTAGTATCAGTCAGACCTACGAGCAGTACTTC. Translated: CASSISQTYEQYF.

The CDR3 reads CSVVTGTAPRYGYTF. The CDR3, as DNA: TGCAGCGTTGTTACCGGGACAGCCCCCCGGTATGGCTACACCTTC. The V call is TRBV29-1, the J call TRBJ1-2, with TRBD1 matching 7 bases. The V and J ends lost 4 bases and 5 bases, in that order; junction bases with no gene match: 13. The CDR3 sequence is 15 residues long. Germline V gene data show CDR1 as SQVTM and CDR2 as ANQGSEA.

The chain combines TRBV24-1 with TRBJ2-4; 9 bases fit TRBD1. This CDR3 has 15 residues. Germline V gene lookup returns CDR1 KGHDR and CDR2 SFDVKD. V trimming: 1 base; J trimming: 8 bases; junction bases outside the gene matches: 5. The CDR3 loop is CATSDFVQGADIQYF. CDR3 coding DNA: TGTGCCACCAGTGATTTCGTACAGGGGGCAGACATTCAGTACTTC.

The chain has TRBV2 and TRBJ2-1, with D uncertain. CDR3 length equals 10 residues. CDR1 and CDR2 from the germline V gene are SNHLY and FYNNEI. Between the trimmed V and J ends, which lost 4 bases and 10 bases, there was a span of 5 bases. The CDR3 nucleotides are TGTGCCAGCAGTGGGCGGGAGCAGTTCTTC. Protein product: CASSGREQFF.

The genes are TRBV19 and TRBJ1-2; D is unclear. The CDR3 covers 15 residues. Germline CDR1 and CDR2: LNHDA and SQIVND (reference sequence). V lost 1 base to trimming and J lost 4 bases, with 13 bases between them. As DNA, the CDR3 is TGTGCCAGTAGTATAGGGAGCGAAGTACTCTATGGCTACACCTTC. Its translation: CASSIGSEVLYGYTF.

The V call is TRBV6-2 or TRBV6-3, the J call TRBJ2-1; maybe TRBD2 (5 bases). Per germline, CDR1 MNHEY and CDR2 SVGEGT. CDR3 length equals 13 residues. The V end was cut by 5 bases, the J end by 7 bases, with 12 bases between. CDR3 residues: CASSRVRGNEQFF. For the CDR3, the DNA is TGTGCCAGCAGTCGCGTTCGAGGGAATGAGCAGTTCTTC.

The gene calls are TRBV2 and TRBJ2-7, with 8 bases matching TRBD2. Germline CDR1 and CDR2: SNHLY and FYNNEI. Trimming removed 4 bases from V and 0 bases from J; junction bases left unmatched: 5. The length of the CDR3 is 15 residues. The DNA of the CDR3 is TGTGCCAGCAGTGTGTCCGGGGGGGCCTCCTACGAGCAGTACTTC. This sequence encodes CASSVSGGASYEQYF. The full variable domain, with the rest looked up from reference TRBV2 and TRBJ2-7, is EPEVTQTPSHQVTQMGQEVILRCVPISNHLYFYWYRQILGQKVEFLVSFYNNEISEKSEIFDDQFSVERPDGSNFTLKIRSTKLEDSAMYFCASSVSGGASYEQYFGPGTRLTVT.

V and J are TRBV19 and TRBJ1-5, with TRBD1 as a possible D gene (5 bases). Per germline, CDR1 LNHDA and CDR2 SQIVND (reference sequence). The CDR3 runs to 15 residues. Trimming removed 3 bases at V and 6 bases at J, with 15 bases between. The CDR3 sequence: CASSMAGSGVQPQHF. In DNA, the CDR3 is TGTGCCAGTAGTATGGCAGGTTCGGGGGTTCAGCCCCAGCATTTT.

The CDR3 sequence: CASRDTGGFEQYF. CDR3 DNA sequence: TGTGCCAGCAGGGATACAGGGGGTTTTGAGCAGTACTTC. The V call is TRBV14, the J call TRBJ2-7; TRBD1 matches 8 bases. V was pared by 6 bases and J by 7 bases, with 8 bases of the junction left unmatched. CDR1 SGHDN and CDR2 FVKESK come from the germline V gene. The CDR3 length is 13 residues.

This chain joins TRBV5-6 and TRBJ2-1; possible D gene TRBD1, 6 bases. The CDR3 loop spans 15 amino acids. Germline V gives CDR1 SGHDT, CDR2 YYEEEE. Trimming took 4 bases from V and 6 from J, leaving 17 bases between them. In DNA, the CDR3 is TGTGCCAGCAGCCCTTGGACAGTGGGGGCCAATGAGCAGTTCTTC. Translated, it gives CASSPWTVGANEQFF.